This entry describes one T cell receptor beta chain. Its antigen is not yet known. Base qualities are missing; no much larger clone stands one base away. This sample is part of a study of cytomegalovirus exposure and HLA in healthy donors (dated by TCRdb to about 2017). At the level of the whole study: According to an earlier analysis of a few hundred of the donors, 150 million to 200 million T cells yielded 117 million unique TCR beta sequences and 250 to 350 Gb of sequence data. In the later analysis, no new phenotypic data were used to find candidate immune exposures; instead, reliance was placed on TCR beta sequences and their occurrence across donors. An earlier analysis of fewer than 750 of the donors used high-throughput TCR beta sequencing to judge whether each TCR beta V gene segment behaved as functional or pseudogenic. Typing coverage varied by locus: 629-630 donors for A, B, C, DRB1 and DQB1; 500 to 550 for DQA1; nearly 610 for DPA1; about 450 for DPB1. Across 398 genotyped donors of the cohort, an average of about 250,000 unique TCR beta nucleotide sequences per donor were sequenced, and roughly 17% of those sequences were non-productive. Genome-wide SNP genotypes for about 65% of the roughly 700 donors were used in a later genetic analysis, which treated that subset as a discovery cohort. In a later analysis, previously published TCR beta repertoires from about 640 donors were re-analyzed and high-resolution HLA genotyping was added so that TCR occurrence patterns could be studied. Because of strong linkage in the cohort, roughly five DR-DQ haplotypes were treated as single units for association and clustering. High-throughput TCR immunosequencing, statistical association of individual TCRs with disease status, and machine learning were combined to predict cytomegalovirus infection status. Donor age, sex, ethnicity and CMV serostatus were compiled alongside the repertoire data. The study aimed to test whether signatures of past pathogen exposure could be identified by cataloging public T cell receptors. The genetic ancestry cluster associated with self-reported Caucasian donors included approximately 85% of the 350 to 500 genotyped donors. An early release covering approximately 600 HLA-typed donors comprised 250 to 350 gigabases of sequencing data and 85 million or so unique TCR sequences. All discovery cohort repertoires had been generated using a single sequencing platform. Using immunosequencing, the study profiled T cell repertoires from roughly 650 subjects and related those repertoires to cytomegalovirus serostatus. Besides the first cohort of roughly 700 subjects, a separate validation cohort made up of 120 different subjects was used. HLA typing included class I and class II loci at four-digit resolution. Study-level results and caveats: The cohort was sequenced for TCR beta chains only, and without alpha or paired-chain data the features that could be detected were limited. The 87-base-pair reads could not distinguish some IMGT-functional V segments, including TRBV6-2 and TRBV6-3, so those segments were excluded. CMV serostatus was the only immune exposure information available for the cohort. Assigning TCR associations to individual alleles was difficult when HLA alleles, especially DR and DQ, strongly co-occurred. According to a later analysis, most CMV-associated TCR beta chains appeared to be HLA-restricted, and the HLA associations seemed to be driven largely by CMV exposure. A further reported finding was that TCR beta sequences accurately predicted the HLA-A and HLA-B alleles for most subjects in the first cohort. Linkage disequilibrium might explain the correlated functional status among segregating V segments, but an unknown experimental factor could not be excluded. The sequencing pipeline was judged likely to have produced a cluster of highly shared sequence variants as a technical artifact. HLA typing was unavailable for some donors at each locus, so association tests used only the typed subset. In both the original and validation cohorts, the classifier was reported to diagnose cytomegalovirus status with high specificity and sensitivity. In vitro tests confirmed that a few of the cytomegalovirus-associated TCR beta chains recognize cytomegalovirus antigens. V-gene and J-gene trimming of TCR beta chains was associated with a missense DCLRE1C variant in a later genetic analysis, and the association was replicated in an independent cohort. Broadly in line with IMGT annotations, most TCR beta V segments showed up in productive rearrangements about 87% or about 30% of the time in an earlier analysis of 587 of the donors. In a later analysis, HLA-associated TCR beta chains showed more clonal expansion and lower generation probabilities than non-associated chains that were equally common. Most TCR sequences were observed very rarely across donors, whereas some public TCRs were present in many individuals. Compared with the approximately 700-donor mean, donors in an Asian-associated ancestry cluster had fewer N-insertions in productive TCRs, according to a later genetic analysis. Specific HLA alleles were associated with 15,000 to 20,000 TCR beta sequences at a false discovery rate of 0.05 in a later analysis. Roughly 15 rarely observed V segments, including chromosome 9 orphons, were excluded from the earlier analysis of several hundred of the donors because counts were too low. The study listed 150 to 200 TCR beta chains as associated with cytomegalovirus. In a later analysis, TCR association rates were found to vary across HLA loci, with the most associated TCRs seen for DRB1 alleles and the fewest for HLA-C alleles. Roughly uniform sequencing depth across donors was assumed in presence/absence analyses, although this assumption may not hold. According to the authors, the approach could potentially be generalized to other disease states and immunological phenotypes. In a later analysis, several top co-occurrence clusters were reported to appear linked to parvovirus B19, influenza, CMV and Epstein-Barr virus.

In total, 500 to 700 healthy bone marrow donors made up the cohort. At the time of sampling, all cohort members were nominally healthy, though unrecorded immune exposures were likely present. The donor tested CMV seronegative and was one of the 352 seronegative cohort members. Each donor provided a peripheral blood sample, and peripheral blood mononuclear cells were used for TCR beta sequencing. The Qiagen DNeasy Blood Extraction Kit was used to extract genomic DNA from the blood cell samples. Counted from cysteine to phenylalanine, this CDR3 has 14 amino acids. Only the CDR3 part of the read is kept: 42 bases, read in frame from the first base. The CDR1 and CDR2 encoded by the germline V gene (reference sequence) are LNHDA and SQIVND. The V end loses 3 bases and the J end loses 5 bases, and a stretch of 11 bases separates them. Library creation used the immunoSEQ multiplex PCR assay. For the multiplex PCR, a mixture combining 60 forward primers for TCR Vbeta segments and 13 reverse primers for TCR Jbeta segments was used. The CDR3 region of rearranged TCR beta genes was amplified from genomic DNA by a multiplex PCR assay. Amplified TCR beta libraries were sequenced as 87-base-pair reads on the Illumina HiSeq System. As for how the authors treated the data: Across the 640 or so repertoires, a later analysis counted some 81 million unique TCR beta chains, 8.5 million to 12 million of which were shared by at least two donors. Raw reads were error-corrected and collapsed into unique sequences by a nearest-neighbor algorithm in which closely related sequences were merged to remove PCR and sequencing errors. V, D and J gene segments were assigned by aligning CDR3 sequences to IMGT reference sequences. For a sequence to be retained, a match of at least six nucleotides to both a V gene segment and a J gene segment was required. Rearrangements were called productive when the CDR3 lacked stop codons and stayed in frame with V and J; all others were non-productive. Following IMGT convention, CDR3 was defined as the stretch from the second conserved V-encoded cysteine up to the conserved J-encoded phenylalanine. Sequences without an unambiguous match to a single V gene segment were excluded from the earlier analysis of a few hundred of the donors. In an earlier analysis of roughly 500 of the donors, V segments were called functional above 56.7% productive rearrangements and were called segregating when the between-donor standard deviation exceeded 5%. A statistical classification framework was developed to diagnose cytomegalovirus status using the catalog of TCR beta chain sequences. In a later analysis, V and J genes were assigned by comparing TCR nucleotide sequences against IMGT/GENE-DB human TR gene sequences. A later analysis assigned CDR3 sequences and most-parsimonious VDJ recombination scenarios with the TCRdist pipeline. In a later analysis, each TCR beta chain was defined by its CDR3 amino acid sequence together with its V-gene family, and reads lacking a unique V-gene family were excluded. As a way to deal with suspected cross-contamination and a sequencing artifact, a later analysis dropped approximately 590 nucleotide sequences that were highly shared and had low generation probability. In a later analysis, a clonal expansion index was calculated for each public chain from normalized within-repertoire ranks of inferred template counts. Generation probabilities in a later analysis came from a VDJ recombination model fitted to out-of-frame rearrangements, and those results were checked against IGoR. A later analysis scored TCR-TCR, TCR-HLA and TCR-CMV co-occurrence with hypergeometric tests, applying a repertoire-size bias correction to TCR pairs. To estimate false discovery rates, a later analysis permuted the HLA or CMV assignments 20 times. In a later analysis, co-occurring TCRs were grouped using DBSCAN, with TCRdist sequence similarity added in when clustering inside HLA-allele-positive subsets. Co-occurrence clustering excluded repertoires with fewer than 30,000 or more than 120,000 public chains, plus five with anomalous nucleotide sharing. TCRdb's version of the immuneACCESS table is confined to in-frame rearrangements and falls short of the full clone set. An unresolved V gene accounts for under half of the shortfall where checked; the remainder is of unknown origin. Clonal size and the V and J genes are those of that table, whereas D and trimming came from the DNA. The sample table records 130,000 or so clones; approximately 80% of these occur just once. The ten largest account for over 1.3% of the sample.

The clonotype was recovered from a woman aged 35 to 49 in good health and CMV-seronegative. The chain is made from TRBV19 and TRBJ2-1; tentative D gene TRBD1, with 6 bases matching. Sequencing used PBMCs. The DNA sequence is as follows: TGTGCCAGTAGTATGACAGGACCTCACAATGAGCAGTTCTTC. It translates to CASSMTGPHNEQFF.